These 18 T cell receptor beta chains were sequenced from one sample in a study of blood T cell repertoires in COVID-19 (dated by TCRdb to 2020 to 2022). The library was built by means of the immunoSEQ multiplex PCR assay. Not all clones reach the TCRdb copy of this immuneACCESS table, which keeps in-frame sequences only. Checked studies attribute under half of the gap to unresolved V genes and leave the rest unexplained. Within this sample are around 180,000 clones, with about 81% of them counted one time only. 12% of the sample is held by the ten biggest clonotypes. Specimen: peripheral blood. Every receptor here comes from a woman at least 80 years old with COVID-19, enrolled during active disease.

CDR3 region: CASSGQSPGGYTF. DNA of the CDR3: TGTGCCAGCAGCGGACAGAGCCCGGGTGGCTACACCTTC. The gene calls are TRBV5-6 and TRBJ1-2; D perhaps matches TRBD1 (6 bases). The germline gives CDR1 SGHDT, CDR2 YYEEEE. V was cut by 4 bases and J by 7 bases, with 14 bases left in between. The CDR3 contains 13 residues. The whole variable domain, filled in from reference TRBV5-6 and TRBJ1-2, reads DAGVTQSPTHLIKTRGQQVTLRCSPKSGHDTVSWYQQALGQGPQFIFQYYEEEERQRGNFPDRFSGHQFPNYSSELNVNALLLGDSALYLCASSGQSPGGYTFGSGTRLTVV.

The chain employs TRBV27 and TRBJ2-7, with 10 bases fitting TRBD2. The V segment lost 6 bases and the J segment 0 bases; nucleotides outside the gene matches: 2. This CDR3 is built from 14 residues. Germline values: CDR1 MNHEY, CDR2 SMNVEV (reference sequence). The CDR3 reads CASRLAGLSYEQYF. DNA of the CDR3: TGTGCCAGCAGACTAGCGGGGCTCTCCTACGAGCAGTACTTC.

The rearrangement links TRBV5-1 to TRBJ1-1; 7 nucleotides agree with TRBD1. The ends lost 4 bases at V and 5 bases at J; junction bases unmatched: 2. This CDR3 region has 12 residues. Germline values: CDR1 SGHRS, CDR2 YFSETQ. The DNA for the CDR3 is TGCGCCAGCAGCCAGGACAGGACTGAAGCTTTCTTT. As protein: CASSQDRTEAFF.

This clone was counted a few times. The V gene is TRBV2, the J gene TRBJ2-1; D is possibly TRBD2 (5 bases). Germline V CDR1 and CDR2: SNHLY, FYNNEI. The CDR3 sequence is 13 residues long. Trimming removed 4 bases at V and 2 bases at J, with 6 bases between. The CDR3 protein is CASSGLPYNEQFF. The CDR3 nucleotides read TGTGCCAGCAGTGGACTACCCTACAATGAGCAGTTCTTC.

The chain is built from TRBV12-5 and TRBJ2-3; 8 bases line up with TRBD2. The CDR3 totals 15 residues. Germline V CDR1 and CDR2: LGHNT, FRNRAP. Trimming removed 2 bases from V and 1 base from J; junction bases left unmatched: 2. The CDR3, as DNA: TGTGCTAGTGGTTTGCTAGCGGGCCGCACAGATACGCAGTATTTT. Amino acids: CASGLLAGRTDTQYF.

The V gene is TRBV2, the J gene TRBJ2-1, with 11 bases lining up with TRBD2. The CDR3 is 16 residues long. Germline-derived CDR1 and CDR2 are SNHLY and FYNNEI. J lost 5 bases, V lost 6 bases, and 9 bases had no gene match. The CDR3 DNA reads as TGTGCCAGCAGCACTAGCGGGGGCCGCTATCACAATGAGCAGTTCTTC. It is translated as CASSTSGGRYHNEQFF.

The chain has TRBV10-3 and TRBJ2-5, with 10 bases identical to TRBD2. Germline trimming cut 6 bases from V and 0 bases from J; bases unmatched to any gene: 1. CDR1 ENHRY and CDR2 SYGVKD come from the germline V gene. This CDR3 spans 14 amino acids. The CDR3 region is CAIRGTSDQETQYF. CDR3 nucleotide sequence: TGTGCCATCAGGGGGACTAGCGACCAAGAGACCCAGTACTTC.

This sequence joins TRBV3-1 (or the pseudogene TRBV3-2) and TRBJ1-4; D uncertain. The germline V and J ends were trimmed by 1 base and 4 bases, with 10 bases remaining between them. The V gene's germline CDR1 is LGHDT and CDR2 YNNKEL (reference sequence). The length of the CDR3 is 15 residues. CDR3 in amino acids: CASSQGPGLNEKLFF. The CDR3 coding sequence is TGTGCCAGCAGCCAAGGGCCAGGCCTTAATGAAAAACTGTTTTTT.

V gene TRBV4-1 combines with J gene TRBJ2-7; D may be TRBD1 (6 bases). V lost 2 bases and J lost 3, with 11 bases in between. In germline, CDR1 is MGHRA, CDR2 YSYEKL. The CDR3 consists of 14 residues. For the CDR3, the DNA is TGCGCCAGCAGCCAATCTACAGGGCGCTACGAGCAGTACTTC. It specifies CASSQSTGRYEQYF.

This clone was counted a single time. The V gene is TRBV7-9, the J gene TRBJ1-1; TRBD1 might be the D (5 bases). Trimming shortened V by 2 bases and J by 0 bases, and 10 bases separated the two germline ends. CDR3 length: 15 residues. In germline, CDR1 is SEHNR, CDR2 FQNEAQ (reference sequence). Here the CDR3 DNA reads TGTGCCAGCAGCTTATTAGCAGGGCTGAACACTGAAGCTTTCTTT. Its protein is CASSLLAGLNTEAFF.

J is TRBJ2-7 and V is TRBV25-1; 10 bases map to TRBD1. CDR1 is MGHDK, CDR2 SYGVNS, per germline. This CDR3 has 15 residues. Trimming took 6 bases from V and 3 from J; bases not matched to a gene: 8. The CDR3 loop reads CASRSDRGQIYEQYF. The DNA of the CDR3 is TGTGCCAGCAGATCCGACAGGGGGCAAATCTACGAGCAGTACTTC.

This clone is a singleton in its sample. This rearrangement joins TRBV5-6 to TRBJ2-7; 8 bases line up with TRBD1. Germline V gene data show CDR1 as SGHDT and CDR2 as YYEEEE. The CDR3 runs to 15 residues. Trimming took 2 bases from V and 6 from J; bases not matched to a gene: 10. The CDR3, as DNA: TGTGCCAGCAGCTTATCAGGGGGCGATCGGTCCGAGCAGTACTTC. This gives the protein CASSLSGGDRSEQYF.

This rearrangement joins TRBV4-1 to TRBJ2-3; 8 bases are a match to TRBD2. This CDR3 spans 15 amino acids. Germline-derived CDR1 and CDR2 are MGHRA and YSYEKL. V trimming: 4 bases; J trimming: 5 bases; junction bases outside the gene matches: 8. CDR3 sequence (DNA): TGCGCCAGCAGCCCCCCCGGGGGGGTGGGAGATACGCAGTATTTT. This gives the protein CASSPPGGVGDTQYF.

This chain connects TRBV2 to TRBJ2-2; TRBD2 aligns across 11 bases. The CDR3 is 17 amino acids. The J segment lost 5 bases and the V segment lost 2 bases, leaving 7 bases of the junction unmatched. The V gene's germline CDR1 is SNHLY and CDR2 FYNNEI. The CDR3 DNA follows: TGTGCCAGCAGTGAAATACGGCTAGCGGGAGGAACCGGGGAGCTGTTTTTT. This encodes CASSEIRLAGGTGELFF.

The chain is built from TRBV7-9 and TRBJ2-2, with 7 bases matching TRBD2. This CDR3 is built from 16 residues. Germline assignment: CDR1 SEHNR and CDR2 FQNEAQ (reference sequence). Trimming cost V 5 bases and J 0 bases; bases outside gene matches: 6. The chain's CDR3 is CASSIPGLSNTGELFF. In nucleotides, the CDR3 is TGTGCCAGCAGCATCCCGGGACTATCGAACACCGGGGAGCTGTTTTTT. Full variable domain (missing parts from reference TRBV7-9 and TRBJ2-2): DTGVSQNPRHKITKRGQNVTFRCDPISEHNRLYWYRQTLGQGPEFLTYFQNEAQLEKSRLLSDRFSAERPKGSFSTLEIQRTEQGDSAMYLCASSIPGLSNTGELFFGEGSRLTVL.

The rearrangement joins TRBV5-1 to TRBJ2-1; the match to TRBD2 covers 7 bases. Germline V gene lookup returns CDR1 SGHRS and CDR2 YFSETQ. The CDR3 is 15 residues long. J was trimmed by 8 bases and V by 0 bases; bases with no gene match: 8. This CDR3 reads CASSLVNGRRDEQFF. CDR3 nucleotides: TGCGCCAGCAGCTTGGTGAACGGGAGGCGGGATGAGCAGTTCTTC.

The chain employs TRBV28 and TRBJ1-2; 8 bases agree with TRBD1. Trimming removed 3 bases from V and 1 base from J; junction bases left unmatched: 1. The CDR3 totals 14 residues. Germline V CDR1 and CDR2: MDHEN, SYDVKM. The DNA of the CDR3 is TGTGCCAGCAGTTTGGACAGGGTTAACTATGGCTACACCTTC. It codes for CASSLDRVNYGYTF.

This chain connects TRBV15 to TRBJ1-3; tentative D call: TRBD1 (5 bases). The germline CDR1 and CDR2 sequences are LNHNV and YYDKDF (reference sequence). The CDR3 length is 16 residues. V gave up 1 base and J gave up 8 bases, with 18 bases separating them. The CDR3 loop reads CATSRAYGQGEDTIYF. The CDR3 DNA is TGTGCCACCAGCAGAGCATATGGACAAGGGGAGGACACCATATATTTT.